This is a list of T cell receptor beta chains from one sample in a study of T cell responses to AZD1222 COVID-19 vaccine. Here immunoSEQ multiplex PCR was the method, and the copy in TCRdb shows in-frame clones only, minus some. The profile shows around 94,000 clones, approximately 81% of them singletons. The material sequenced was peripheral blood, taken 28 days after the second AZD1222 dose. These receptors all stem from an adult who received the AZD1222 COVID-19 vaccine. Each CDR3 is given with its conserved first and last residue. D genes are given only for firm matches. Not all rows give a size; the values are once, few, many and, for expanded clones, a class.

j_call | v_call | clone_size | d_call | cdr3_nt | cdr3_aa
TRBJ1-5 | TRBV6-5 | . | . | TGTGCCAGCAGTCAACGGTCAGGGCTCAATCAGCCCCAGCATTTT | CASSQRSGLNQPQHF
TRBJ2-5 | TRBV19 | . | . | TGTGCCAGTAGTAAAGGGGCCGGGGAGACCCAGTACTTC | CASSKGAGETQYF
TRBJ1-1 | TRBV5-6 | . | TRBD1 | TGTGCCAGCAGCCCCGGGACAGGGTCGGGAGCTTTCTTT | CASSPGTGSGAFF
TRBJ2-1 | TRBV3-1/TRBV3-2 | . | . | TGTGCCAGCAGCCAAGATTGGAGTAGGAACGGCGATGAGCAGTTCTTC | CASSQDWSRNGDEQFF
TRBJ1-6 | TRBV23-1 | . | . | TGCGCCAGCAGTCAATCGAGGAATTCACCCCTCCACTTT | CASSQSRNSPLHF
TRBJ1-1 | TRBV7-8 | medium-sized | . | TGTGCCAGCAGCTTCCGGGGGGGGTCCACTGAAGCTTTCTTT | CASSFRGGSTEAFF
TRBJ1-6 | TRBV4-1 | . | TRBD1 | TGCGCCAGCAGCCAAGATGGCAGGGGGCTCTCACCCCTCCACTTT | CASSQDGRGLSPLHF
TRBJ1-1 | TRBV11-3 | once | . | TGTGCCAGCAGCTGGGGTATGAACACTGAAGCTTTCTTT | CASSWGMNTEAFF
TRBJ1-1 | TRBV14 | . | TRBD1 | TGTGCCAGCAGCCAAGTTAGGACAGGGCCGACTGAAGCTTTCTTT | CASSQVRTGPTEAFF
TRBJ2-5 | TRBV3-1/TRBV3-2 | . | TRBD2 | TGTGCCAGCAGCCCGACAGGACTAGCGGGGGAGCAAGAGACCCAGTACTTC | CASSPTGLAGEQETQYF
TRBJ2-1 | TRBV9 | . | TRBD2 | TGTGCCAGCAGCGTAGTGGGCGGGAGTCGCAATGAGCAGTTCTTC | CASSVVGGSRNEQFF
TRBJ2-7 | TRBV18 | . | . | TGTGCCAGCTCAGCCAACTCCTACGAGCAGTACTTC | CASSANSYEQYF
TRBJ2-2 | TRBV11-2 | . | . | TGTGCCAGCAGCCCACAGAACACCGGGGAGCTGTTTTTT | CASSPQNTGELFF
TRBJ1-1 | TRBV6-5 | . | TRBD1 | TGTGCCAGCAGTTACTCGGGGACAGCGTACACTGAAGCTTTCTTT | CASSYSGTAYTEAFF
TRBJ1-2 | TRBV3-1/TRBV3-2 | . | . | TGTGCCAGCAGCCAAGATGGGGGAAACTATGGCTACACCTTC | CASSQDGGNYGYTF
TRBJ2-3 | TRBV11-2 | . | . | TGTGCCAGCAGCTTAGTTACTAGCAAAGATACGCAGTATTTT | CASSLVTSKDTQYF
TRBJ2-7 | TRBV27 | . | . | TGTGCCAGCAGTCCGGGGGCCTCCTACGAGCAGTACTTC | CASSPGASYEQYF
TRBJ1-1 | TRBV19 | . | . | TGTGCCAGTAGTATAGAGATTCTCCTGGCCCACGGAAACACTGAAGCTTTCTTT | CASSIEILLAHGNTEAFF
TRBJ1-5 | TRBV19 | . | . | TGTGCCAGTAGTTTAATTTACGGGGCTCAGCCCCAGCATTTT | CASSLIYGAQPQHF
TRBJ2-3 | TRBV20-1 | . | TRBD2 | TGCAGTGCTAGTGGACTAGCGGGAGGGGCAGATACGCAGTATTTT | CSASGLAGGADTQYF
TRBJ2-1 | TRBV29-1 | . | . | TGCAGCGTTCAAGGGTACAGAGGCTCCTACAATGAGCAGTTCTTC | CSVQGYRGSYNEQFF
TRBJ1-2 | TRBV7-8 | . | TRBD1 | TGTGCCAGCAGCCACACAGCACCACAGGGGGCATATGGCTACACCTTC | CASSHTAPQGAYGYTF
TRBJ1-5 | TRBV3-1/TRBV3-2 | . | . | TGTGCCAGCAGCCAAAGGGGAGAGGGCAATCAGCCCCAGCATTTT | CASSQRGEGNQPQHF
TRBJ2-5 | TRBV7-2 | . | TRBD1 | TGTGCCAGCAGCAAGACAGGGCTAAGGGAGACCCAGTACTTC | CASSKTGLRETQYF
TRBJ1-1 | TRBV10-2 | . | . | TGCGCCAGCAGCCCCCTTCAGAACACTGAAGCTTTCTTT | CASSPLQNTEAFF